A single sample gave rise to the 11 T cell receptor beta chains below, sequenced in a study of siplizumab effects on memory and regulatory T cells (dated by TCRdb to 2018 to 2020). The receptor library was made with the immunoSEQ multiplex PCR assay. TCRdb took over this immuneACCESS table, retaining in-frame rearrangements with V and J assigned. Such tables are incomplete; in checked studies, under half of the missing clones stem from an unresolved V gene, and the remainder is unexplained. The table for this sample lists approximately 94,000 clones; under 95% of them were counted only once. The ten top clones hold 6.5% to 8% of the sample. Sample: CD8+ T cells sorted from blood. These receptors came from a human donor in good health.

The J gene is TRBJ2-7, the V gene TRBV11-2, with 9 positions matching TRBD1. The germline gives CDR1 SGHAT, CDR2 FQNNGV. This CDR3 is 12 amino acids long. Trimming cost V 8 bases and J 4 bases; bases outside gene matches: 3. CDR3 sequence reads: CASGTGQYEQYF. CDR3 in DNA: TGTGCCAGCGGGACAGGGCAATACGAGCAGTACTTC. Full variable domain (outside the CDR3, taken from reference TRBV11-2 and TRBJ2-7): EAGVAQSPRYKIIEKRQSVAFWCNPISGHATLYWYQQILGQGPKLLIQFQNNGVVDDSQLPKDRFSAERLKGVDSTLKIQPAKLEDSAVYLCASGTGQYEQYFGPGTRLTVT.

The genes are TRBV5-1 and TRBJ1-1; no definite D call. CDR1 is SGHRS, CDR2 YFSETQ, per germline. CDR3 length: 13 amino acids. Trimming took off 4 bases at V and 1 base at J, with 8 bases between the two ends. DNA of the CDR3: TGCGCCAGCAGCATTGACTGGAACACTGAAGCTTTCTTT. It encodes CASSIDWNTEAFF.

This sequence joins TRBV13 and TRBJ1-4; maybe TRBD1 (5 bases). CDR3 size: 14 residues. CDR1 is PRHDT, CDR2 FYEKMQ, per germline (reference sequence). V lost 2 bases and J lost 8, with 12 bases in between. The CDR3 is CASSLTGGGEKLFF. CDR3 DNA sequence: TGTGCCAGCAGCTTAACAGGAGGAGGGGAAAAACTGTTTTTT.

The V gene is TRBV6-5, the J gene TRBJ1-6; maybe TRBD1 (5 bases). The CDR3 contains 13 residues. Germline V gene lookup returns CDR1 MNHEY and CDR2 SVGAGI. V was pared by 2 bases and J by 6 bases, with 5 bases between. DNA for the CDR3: TGTGCCAGCAGTTACGGGACTAATTCACCCCTCCACTTT. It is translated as CASSYGTNSPLHF.

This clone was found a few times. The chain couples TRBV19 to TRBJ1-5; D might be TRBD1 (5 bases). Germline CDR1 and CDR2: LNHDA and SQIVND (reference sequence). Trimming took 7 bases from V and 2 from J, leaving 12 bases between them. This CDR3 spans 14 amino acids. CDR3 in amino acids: CASTYGGRNQPQHF. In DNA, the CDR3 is TGTGCCAGTACTTATGGGGGTCGCAATCAGCCCCAGCATTTT. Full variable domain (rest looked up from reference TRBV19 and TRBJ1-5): DGGITQSPKYLFRKEGQNVTLSCEQNLNHDAMYWYRQDPGQGLRLIYYSQIVNDFQKGDIAEGYSVSREKKESFPLTVTSAQKNPTAFYLCASTYGGRNQPQHFGDGTRLSIL.

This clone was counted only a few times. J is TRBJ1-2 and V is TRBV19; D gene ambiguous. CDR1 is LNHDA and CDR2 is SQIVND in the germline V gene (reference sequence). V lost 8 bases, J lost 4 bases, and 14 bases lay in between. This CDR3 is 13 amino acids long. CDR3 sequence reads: CASPQAHFYGYTF. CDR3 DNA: TGTGCCAGTCCCCAGGCCCATTTCTATGGCTACACCTTC. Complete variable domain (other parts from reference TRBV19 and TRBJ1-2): DGGITQSPKYLFRKEGQNVTLSCEQNLNHDAMYWYRQDPGQGLRLIYYSQIVNDFQKGDIAEGYSVSREKKESFPLTVTSAQKNPTAFYLCASPQAHFYGYTFGSGTRLTVV.

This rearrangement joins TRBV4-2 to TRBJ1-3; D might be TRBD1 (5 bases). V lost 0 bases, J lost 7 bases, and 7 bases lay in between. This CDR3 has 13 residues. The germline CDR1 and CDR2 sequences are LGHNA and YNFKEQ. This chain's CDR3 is CASSQDWGNTIYF. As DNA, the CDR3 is TGTGCCAGCAGCCAAGATTGGGGCAACACCATATATTTT.

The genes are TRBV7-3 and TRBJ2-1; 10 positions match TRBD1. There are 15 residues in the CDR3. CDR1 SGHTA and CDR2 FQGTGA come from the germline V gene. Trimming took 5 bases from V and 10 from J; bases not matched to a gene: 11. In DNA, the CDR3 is TGTGCCAGCAGCCTAAGCGCGACAGGGGGCCAAGAGCAGTTCTTC. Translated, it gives CASSLSATGGQEQFF.

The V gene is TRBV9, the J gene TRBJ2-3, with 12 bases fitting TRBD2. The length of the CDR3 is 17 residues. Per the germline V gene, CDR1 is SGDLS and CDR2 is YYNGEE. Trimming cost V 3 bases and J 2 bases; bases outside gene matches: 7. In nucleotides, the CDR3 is TGTGCCAGCAGCGGGACTCTAGCGGGAGGGTTCACAGATACGCAGTATTTT. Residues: CASSGTLAGGFTDTQYF.

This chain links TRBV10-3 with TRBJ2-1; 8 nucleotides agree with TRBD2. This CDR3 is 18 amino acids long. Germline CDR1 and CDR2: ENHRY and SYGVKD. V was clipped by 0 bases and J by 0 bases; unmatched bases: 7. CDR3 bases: TGTGCCATCAGTGAGTCGTGGACTAGCCTAGACTCCTACAATGAGCAGTTCTTC. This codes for CAISESWTSLDSYNEQFF.

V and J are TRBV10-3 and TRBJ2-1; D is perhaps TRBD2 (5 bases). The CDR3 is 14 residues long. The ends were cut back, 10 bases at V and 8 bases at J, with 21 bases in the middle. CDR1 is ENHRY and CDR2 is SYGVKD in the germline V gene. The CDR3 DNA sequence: TGTGCCACCGTTGCTAGCCTAGGTAATTATGAGCAGTTCTTC. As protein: CATVASLGNYEQFF.